This record concerns one T cell receptor beta chain sequence. The antigen is unknown. The data were taken from a study of T cell responses to AZD1222 COVID-19 vaccine. Profiled with immunoSEQ multiplex PCR; TCRdb holds only in-frame clones, not every one. The table shows tens of thousands of clones, with around 80% occurring only once. Study results and limitations: Recipients of AZD1222 seropositive at baseline numbered only five or six.

The V gene lost 1 base and the J gene lost 4 bases, with 14 bases spanning the gap. CDR1 is SGHNT, CDR2 YYREEE, per germline (reference sequence). The CDR3 covers 15 residues. The specimen comprised peripheral blood, sampled 28 days after the second AZD1222 dose. The sequence was obtained from an adult who received the AZD1222 COVID-19 vaccine. V and J are TRBV5-4 and TRBJ1-2; D call uncertain. The CDR3 spells CASSLSPGRGYGYTF. CDR3 nucleotide sequence: TGTGCCAGCAGCTTGTCGCCAGGCCGGGGCTATGGCTACACCTTC.